The 16 T cell receptor beta chains below were found in one sample sequenced in a study of sequential checkpoint blockade in melanoma (dated by TCRdb to about 2019). According to the study, the label for this sample's treatment or condition signals: randomized to nivolumab then ipilimumab (arm A) or the reverse (arm B). The method behind the library was the immunoSEQ multiplex PCR assay. The table comes from immuneACCESS by way of TCRdb, which keeps in-frame sequences with V and J called. Part of the clones is missing from these tables; in studies checked, under half for an unresolved V gene and the rest for unknown reasons. In all, the sample holds 20,000 to 25,000 clones, and more than 75% of those were seen once. The top ten hold about 9.9% of the sample. The starting material was CD8+ T cells sorted from blood (inferred from file names), obtained from a patient given nivolumab and ipilimumab in sequence. These receptors were taken from a human donor with melanoma.

Notes on this clone: An end of the junction does not agree with germline; a read error may underlie this. CDR3 protein: CASSLDRTGGRALF. The CDR3 DNA sequence: TGTGCCAGCAGCTTAGATAGGACAGGGGGCAGAGCCCTATTC. The chain links TRBV11-3 to TRBJ2-7, with TRBD1 identical over 11 bases. Germline CDR1 and CDR2: SGHNT and YENEEA. This CDR3 comprises 14 residues.

This chain connects TRBV7-9 to TRBJ2-7; D is possibly TRBD1 (5 bases). The germline V and J ends were trimmed by 4 bases and 0 bases, with 10 bases remaining between them. This CDR3 comprises 14 residues. CDR1 is SEHNR and CDR2 is FQNEAQ in the germline V gene (reference sequence). DNA of the CDR3: TGTGCCAGCAGCTCCTACAGGAACTCCTACGAGCAGTACTTC. Its protein is CASSSYRNSYEQYF.

The CDR3 here is CASSPPGGKRTNEQFF. The CDR3 DNA sequence: TGTGCCAGCAGTCCCCCCGGCGGGAAGAGGACCAATGAGCAGTTCTTC. The genes are TRBV28 and TRBJ2-1, with a weak D call TRBD2 (6 bases). CDR1 and CDR2 from the germline V gene are MDHEN and SYDVKM. The CDR3 spans 16 residues. Trimming pared 5 bases from V and 6 bases from J, leaving 20 bases between. Full variable domain (rest looked up from reference TRBV28 and TRBJ2-1): DVKVTQSSRYLVKRTGEKVFLECVQDMDHENMFWYRQDPGLGLRLIYFSYDVKMKEKGDIPEGYSVSREKKERFSLILESASTNQTSMYLCASSPPGGKRTNEQFFGPGTRLTVL.

The chain has TRBV11-2 and TRBJ1-1; D ambiguous. Deletions cut 5 bases from V and 6 bases from J, with 19 bases between. CDR3 size: 15 residues. From germline, CDR1 is SGHAT and CDR2 FQNNGV. The CDR3 spells CASSKDGHPGSEAFF. As DNA, the CDR3 is TGTGCCAGCAGCAAAGACGGGCACCCGGGGTCTGAAGCTTTCTTT.

This clone came up once. V is TRBV11-2 and J is TRBJ1-1; tentative D call: TRBD1 (5 bases). CDR3 size: 15 residues. In germline, CDR1 is SGHAT, CDR2 FQNNGV. V gave up 1 base and J gave up 2 bases, with 11 bases separating them. The chain's CDR3 is CASSLAGGANTEAFF. Here the CDR3 DNA reads TGTGCCAGCAGCTTAGCGGGAGGGGCAAACACTGAAGCTTTCTTT.

The chain is built from TRBV30 and TRBJ1-2; D may be TRBD1 (5 bases). The CDR3 loop spans 11 amino acids. The germline V gene has CDR1 GTSNPN and CDR2 SVGIG (reference sequence). V was trimmed by 5 bases and J by 7 bases, leaving 11 bases between them. Written as DNA, the CDR3 is TGTGCCTGGTCAGAAGGGGTTGGCTACACCTTC. Residues: CAWSEGVGYTF.

The genes are TRBV19 and TRBJ2-5, with 7 positions matching TRBD2. After removal of 7 bases from V and 4 bases from J, the junction contained 9 bases not matched to a gene. Looked up from germline, CDR1 is LNHDA and CDR2 is SQIVND (reference sequence). The CDR3 totals 14 residues. In nucleotides, the CDR3 is TGTGCCAGTACCAACCGGGGAGGGTCAGAGACCCAGTACTTC. Residues: CASTNRGGSETQYF.

This chain joins TRBV30 and TRBJ1-5, with D unresolved. The CDR3 runs 14 residues. Trimming cost V 2 bases and J 5 bases, with 13 bases left between them. Germline V CDR1 and CDR2: GTSNPN, SVGIG (reference sequence). Written as DNA, the CDR3 is TGTGCCTGGAGTCCCCTGACATCTGATCAGCCCCAGCATTTT. Amino acid sequence: CAWSPLTSDQPQHF.

This rearrangement joins TRBV18 to TRBJ1-1, with a weak D call TRBD1 (5 bases). Germline-derived CDR1 and CDR2 are KGHSH and LQKENI. V was shortened by 4 bases and J by 4 bases, with 13 bases between the two germline ends. The CDR3 extends over 14 amino acids. Here the CDR3 reads CASSLGRGGTEAFF. The CDR3, as DNA: TGTGCCAGCTCACTCGGGAGGGGCGGCACTGAAGCTTTCTTT.

V is TRBV11-2 and J is TRBJ1-1; 11 bases are a match to TRBD1. This CDR3 comprises 17 residues. The germline CDR1 and CDR2 sequences are SGHAT and FQNNGV. Losses at the gene ends were 4 bases for V and 5 bases for J; bases not matched to a gene: 12. The CDR3 loop is CASSSTPGQGVRTEAFF. The DNA for the CDR3 is TGTGCCAGCAGCTCAACGCCGGGACAGGGGGTACGGACTGAAGCTTTCTTT.

The genes are TRBV28 and TRBJ1-1; 10 bases map to TRBD1. CDR3 length: 19 residues. Germline loops: CDR1 MDHEN, CDR2 SYDVKM. Unmatched junction bases numbered 16, after V lost 2 bases and J lost 4 bases. The CDR3 spells CASSLISRDRGRRGTEAFF. The CDR3 nucleotides read TGTGCCAGCAGTTTAATATCCCGGGACAGGGGTAGGAGGGGCACTGAAGCTTTCTTT.

The V gene is TRBV7-2, the J gene TRBJ1-3; no clear D. The CDR3 covers 16 residues. Germline CDR1 and CDR2: SGHTA and FQGNSA. V shed 2 bases and J shed 8 bases, with 19 bases lying between them. The CDR3 sequence is CASSLNLRGSGDTIYF. The DNA for the CDR3 is TGTGCCAGCAGCTTAAATCTCCGTGGGAGTGGCGACACCATATATTTT.

The chain uses TRBV5-1 and TRBJ1-1; TRBD1 agrees at 9 bases. Germline V gene lookup returns CDR1 SGHRS and CDR2 YFSETQ. The CDR3 has 15 residues. Trimming removed 3 bases from V and 4 bases from J; junction bases left unmatched: 7. The CDR3 DNA follows: TGCGCCAGCAGCTCCAGACAGGGGGAGGTCACTGAAGCTTTCTTT. Translating gives CASSSRQGEVTEAFF.

The chain combines TRBV4-3 with TRBJ2-2, with a possible D match to TRBD2 (6 bases). This CDR3 is built from 16 residues. Looked up from germline, CDR1 is LGHNA and CDR2 is YSLEER. V lost 0 bases to trimming and J lost 4 bases, with 12 bases between them. The CDR3: CASSQDSLRGTGELFF. CDR3 in DNA: TGCGCCAGCAGCCAAGATAGCCTGCGGGGCACCGGGGAGCTGTTTTTT.

This chain connects TRBV7-2 to TRBJ2-7; 8 bases agree with TRBD1. From germline, CDR1 is SGHTA and CDR2 FQGNSA. The CDR3 extends over 13 amino acids. The junction had 9 bases not matched to a gene; V was cut back by 8 bases and J by 6 bases. Written as DNA, the CDR3 is TGTGCCAGCCGACCAGGGGGCTCCCCCGAGCAGTACTTC. Translated, it gives CASRPGGSPEQYF.

CDR3 protein: CASSPGTSGSTDTQYF. CDR3 sequence (DNA): TGTGCCAGCAGCCCCGGGACTAGCGGGAGCACAGATACGCAGTATTTT. The rearrangement uses TRBV7-2 and TRBJ2-3; 12 nucleotides agree with TRBD2. CDR1 and CDR2 (germline): SGHTA, FQGNSA. The junction had 3 bases not matched to a gene; V was cut back by 5 bases and J by 0 bases. CDR3 length: 16 residues.